This is a list of T cell receptor beta chains from one sample in a study of T cell responses to AZD1222 COVID-19 vaccine. This table comes from immunoSEQ multiplex PCR, and its TCRdb copy is limited to in-frame clones, with some not included. The sample contains some 200,000 clones, approximately 89% of which appear only once. The material was peripheral blood, obtained 28 days after the second AZD1222 dose. The source of these receptors is an adult who received the AZD1222 COVID-19 vaccine. CDR3s include the opening cysteine and the closing phenylalanine or tryptophan. The order of the fields is J gene, V gene, clone size, D gene, CDR3 protein, CDR3 DNA. D genes are given only for firm matches. Clone size is shown for a subset of rows, as once, few, many or a class of expanded clone.

j_call: TRBJ2-1; v_call: TRBV3-1/TRBV3-2; clone_size: NA; d_call: NA; cdr3_aa: CASSRSGLLSEQFF; cdr3_nt: TGTGCCAGCAGCCGCTCCGGACTCCTCAGTGAGCAGTTCTTC
j_call: TRBJ2-2; v_call: TRBV7-3; clone_size: few; d_call: TRBD1; cdr3_aa: CASSYGTGGHEELFF; cdr3_nt: TGTGCCAGCAGCTATGGGACAGGGGGCCATGAGGAGCTGTTTTTT
j_call: TRBJ2-7; v_call: TRBV18; clone_size: NA; d_call: TRBD1; cdr3_aa: CASSPRTGPYEQYF; cdr3_nt: TGTGCCAGCTCACCGAGGACAGGACCCTACGAGCAGTACTTC
j_call: TRBJ2-1; v_call: TRBV2; clone_size: NA; d_call: NA; cdr3_aa: CASNPGTLSSHEQFF; cdr3_nt: TGTGCCAGCAACCCCGGGACCCTCAGCTCTCATGAGCAGTTCTTC
j_call: TRBJ2-1; v_call: TRBV9; clone_size: NA; d_call: NA; cdr3_aa: CASSQTSYYEQFF; cdr3_nt: TGTGCCAGCAGCCAGACTTCTTACTATGAGCAGTTCTTC
j_call: TRBJ2-3; v_call: TRBV11-2; clone_size: NA; d_call: NA; cdr3_aa: CASSLEPLATDTQYF; cdr3_nt: TGTGCCAGCAGCTTAGAACCACTAGCCACAGATACGCAGTATTTT
j_call: TRBJ2-1; v_call: TRBV4-1; clone_size: NA; d_call: TRBD2; cdr3_aa: CASSLFPGLAGQGEQFF; cdr3_nt: TGCGCCAGCAGTCTTTTTCCGGGACTAGCGGGACAGGGTGAGCAGTTCTTC
j_call: TRBJ1-5; v_call: TRBV2; clone_size: NA; d_call: NA; cdr3_aa: CASTYQTRNQPQHF; cdr3_nt: TGTGCCAGTACCTATCAGACGAGAAATCAGCCCCAGCATTTT
j_call: TRBJ2-1; v_call: TRBV27; clone_size: NA; d_call: NA; cdr3_aa: CASSPAWSDEQFF; cdr3_nt: TGTGCCAGCAGTCCCGCCTGGTCGGATGAGCAGTTCTTC
j_call: TRBJ2-7; v_call: TRBV4-1; clone_size: NA; d_call: NA; cdr3_aa: CASSQVRGIQDEQYF; cdr3_nt: TGCGCCAGCAGCCAAGTCCGGGGAATCCAAGACGAGCAGTACTTC
j_call: TRBJ1-4; v_call: TRBV2; clone_size: NA; d_call: TRBD1; cdr3_aa: CAIPGQGLLENEKLFF; cdr3_nt: TGTGCCATCCCGGGACAGGGCCTCTTGGAGAATGAAAAACTGTTTTTT
j_call: TRBJ2-3; v_call: TRBV27; clone_size: NA; d_call: NA; cdr3_aa: CASSSLGAASTDTQYF; cdr3_nt: TGTGCCAGCAGTTCCTTGGGGGCTGCCAGCACAGATACGCAGTATTTT
j_call: TRBJ2-1; v_call: TRBV11-3; clone_size: NA; d_call: NA; cdr3_aa: CASSPAGEEQFF; cdr3_nt: TGTGCCAGCAGCCCAGCCGGGGAGGAGCAGTTCTTC
j_call: TRBJ2-2; v_call: TRBV10-2; clone_size: NA; d_call: TRBD2; cdr3_aa: CASSELAGWRTGELFF; cdr3_nt: TGCGCCAGCAGTGAGTTAGCGGGGTGGCGCACCGGGGAGCTGTTTTTT
j_call: TRBJ2-7; v_call: TRBV7-9; clone_size: NA; d_call: TRBD2; cdr3_aa: CASSYSGRDYEQYF; cdr3_nt: TGTGCCAGCAGCTATAGCGGGCGGGACTACGAGCAGTACTTC
j_call: TRBJ1-5; v_call: TRBV2; clone_size: NA; d_call: NA; cdr3_aa: CASSEQGIRNQPQHF; cdr3_nt: TGTGCCAGCAGTGAGCAGGGAATCAGGAATCAGCCCCAGCATTTT
j_call: TRBJ2-7; v_call: TRBV10-3; clone_size: NA; d_call: TRBD1; cdr3_aa: CAISGDRGTYEQYF; cdr3_nt: TGTGCCATCAGCGGGGACAGGGGTACCTACGAGCAGTACTTC
j_call: TRBJ2-7; v_call: TRBV10-2; clone_size: NA; d_call: NA; cdr3_aa: CASRETVYEQYF; cdr3_nt: TGCGCCAGCAGAGAGACAGTCTACGAGCAGTACTTC
j_call: TRBJ1-6; v_call: TRBV6-5; clone_size: NA; d_call: NA; cdr3_aa: CASSSLVGRANPLHF; cdr3_nt: TGTGCCAGCAGTTCTCTCGTGGGCAGGGCAAACCCCCTCCACTTT
j_call: TRBJ2-7; v_call: TRBV27; clone_size: NA; d_call: TRBD1; cdr3_aa: CASSFRQGLGYEQYF; cdr3_nt: TGTGCCAGCAGCTTCAGACAGGGGCTCGGGTACGAGCAGTACTTC
j_call: TRBJ1-1; v_call: TRBV19; clone_size: NA; d_call: TRBD1; cdr3_aa: CASSPGQGLHTEAFF; cdr3_nt: TGTGCCAGTAGTCCAGGACAGGGGTTACACACTGAAGCTTTCTTT
j_call: TRBJ1-6; v_call: TRBV9; clone_size: NA; d_call: NA; cdr3_aa: CASSAFDGPLHF; cdr3_nt: TGTGCCAGCAGCGCCTTTGATGGACCCCTCCACTTT
j_call: TRBJ1-3; v_call: TRBV5-4; clone_size: NA; d_call: NA; cdr3_aa: CASSFSGGHSGNTIYF; cdr3_nt: TGTGCCAGCAGCTTCAGTGGCGGACACTCTGGAAACACCATATATTTT
j_call: TRBJ2-7; v_call: TRBV12-3/TRBV12-4; clone_size: NA; d_call: NA; cdr3_aa: CASSPQVFHQYF; cdr3_nt: TGTGCCAGCAGCCCGCAGGTTTTCCACCAGTACTTC
j_call: TRBJ1-1; v_call: TRBV19; clone_size: NA; d_call: NA; cdr3_aa: CASSIPGGGTEAFF; cdr3_nt: TGTGCCAGTAGTATTCCCGGTGGGGGCACTGAAGCTTTCTTT
j_call: TRBJ1-4; v_call: TRBV4-1; clone_size: once; d_call: NA; cdr3_aa: CASSQALGPLGEKLFF; cdr3_nt: TGCGCCAGCAGCCAAGCCCTGGGCCCCTTGGGTGAAAAACTGTTTTTT
j_call: TRBJ2-5; v_call: TRBV25-1; clone_size: NA; d_call: TRBD1; cdr3_aa: CASSGDRQSSQETQYF; cdr3_nt: TGTGCCAGCAGTGGGGACAGACAAAGCTCTCAAGAGACCCAGTACTTC
j_call: TRBJ1-1; v_call: TRBV7-8; clone_size: once; d_call: NA; cdr3_aa: CASSQTDMNTEAFF; cdr3_nt: TGTGCCAGCAGCCAGACTGATATGAACACTGAAGCTTTCTTT
j_call: TRBJ2-7; v_call: TRBV28; clone_size: few; d_call: TRBD1; cdr3_aa: CASRSYRGLYEQYF; cdr3_nt: TGTGCCAGCAGATCCTACAGGGGGCTCTACGAGCAGTACTTC
j_call: TRBJ1-3; v_call: TRBV18; clone_size: once; d_call: NA; cdr3_aa: CASSPPTGSGNTIYF; cdr3_nt: TGTGCCAGCTCACCACCGACGGGGTCTGGAAACACCATATATTTT
j_call: TRBJ2-1; v_call: TRBV9; clone_size: few; d_call: NA; cdr3_aa: CASSVRGESYNEQFF; cdr3_nt: TGTGCCAGCAGCGTCCGGGGAGAATCCTACAATGAGCAGTTCTTC
j_call: TRBJ2-1; v_call: TRBV7-2; clone_size: NA; d_call: NA; cdr3_aa: CASSLAFGAYVIDEQFF; cdr3_nt: TGTGCCAGCAGCTTAGCGTTCGGAGCATATGTTATCGATGAGCAGTTCTTC
j_call: TRBJ2-4; v_call: TRBV10-3; clone_size: NA; d_call: TRBD1; cdr3_aa: CATGTDLAKNIQYF; cdr3_nt: TGTGCCACTGGGACAGATTTAGCCAAAAACATTCAGTACTTC
j_call: TRBJ2-7; v_call: TRBV5-6; clone_size: NA; d_call: NA; cdr3_aa: CASSFFGHTTYEQYF; cdr3_nt: TGTGCCAGCAGCTTTTTCGGACATACGACCTACGAGCAGTACTTC
j_call: TRBJ1-1; v_call: TRBV5-6; clone_size: NA; d_call: NA; cdr3_aa: CASSPGPMAVNTEAFF; cdr3_nt: TGTGCCAGCAGCCCGGGCCCAATGGCGGTGAACACTGAAGCTTTCTTT
j_call: TRBJ1-2; v_call: TRBV27; clone_size: NA; d_call: NA; cdr3_aa: CASTIRPGANYGYTF; cdr3_nt: TGTGCCAGCACCATTAGGCCAGGGGCTAACTATGGCTACACCTTC
j_call: TRBJ2-7; v_call: TRBV4-1; clone_size: NA; d_call: NA; cdr3_aa: CASSSTYEQYF; cdr3_nt: TGCGCCAGCAGCTCCACCTACGAGCAGTACTTC
j_call: TRBJ2-1; v_call: TRBV6-6; clone_size: NA; d_call: NA; cdr3_aa: CASSYSNRLPGDEQFF; cdr3_nt: TGTGCCAGCAGTTACTCGAATCGGCTCCCTGGGGATGAGCAGTTCTTC
j_call: TRBJ2-5; v_call: TRBV27; clone_size: once; d_call: NA; cdr3_aa: CASSFLAGQETQYF; cdr3_nt: TGTGCCAGCAGTTTCTTGGCCGGACAAGAGACCCAGTACTTC
j_call: TRBJ2-5; v_call: TRBV9; clone_size: NA; d_call: TRBD2; cdr3_aa: CASSVGTSTRQETQYF; cdr3_nt: TGTGCCAGCAGCGTAGGGACTAGCACGAGGCAAGAGACCCAGTACTTC